A selection of T cell receptor beta chains follows, all from one sample in a study of blood T cell repertoires in COVID-19. The protocol was immunoSEQ multiplex PCR, while the TCRdb copy is restricted to in-frame clones and leaves out a portion. This table holds approximately 360,000 clones, around nine tenths found once. The sequencing input was PBMCs or T cells enriched from blood (not recorded which). Receptors originate from a woman in her 30s with acute COVID-19. CDR3s include the opening cysteine and the closing phenylalanine or tryptophan.

J: TRBJ2-2
V: TRBV5-1
CDR3: CASSRRSGPGGGELFF

J: TRBJ2-2
V: TRBV2
CDR3: CASSPTSERARNGELFF

J: TRBJ1-1
V: TRBV7-2
CDR3: CASSLVGQGIAFF

J: TRBJ1-4
V: TRBV19
CDR3: CASSLDRVGEKLFF

J: TRBJ2-1
V: TRBV21-1
CDR3: CASSPPASSYNEQFF

J: TRBJ1-1
V: TRBV7-2
CDR3: CASSLFSVGNTEAFF

J: TRBJ2-1
V: TRBV29-1
CDR3: CSVVGSSSYNEQFF

J: TRBJ1-2
V: TRBV9
CDR3: CASSGWIRDSQEAYGYTF

J: TRBJ2-7
V: TRBV4-1
CDR3: CASSPAWSVGGDEQYF

J: TRBJ1-2
V: TRBV6-5
CDR3: CATKERDVYGYTF

J: TRBJ2-7
V: TRBV5-6
CDR3: CASSLDPLALSSYEQYF

J: TRBJ1-2
V: TRBV2
CDR3: CASSPTGDYGYTF

J: TRBJ2-3
V: TRBV28
CDR3: CASRLGQGFPSTDTQYF

J: TRBJ1-1
V: TRBV24-1
CDR3: CATSTGQYTEAFF

J: TRBJ1-5
V: TRBV18
CDR3: CASSPNTGEPQHF

J: TRBJ2-3
V: TRBV19
CDR3: CASSMGQGAADTQYF

J: TRBJ1-5
V: TRBV5-1
CDR3: CASSVDSGNQPQHF

J: TRBJ2-3
V: TRBV24-1
CDR3: CATSSGGPTDTQYF

J: TRBJ2-3
V: TRBV2
CDR3: CASRATDTQYF

J: TRBJ2-7
V: TRBV5-1
CDR3: CASNLGQGATEQYF

J: TRBJ2-1
V: TRBV27
CDR3: CASSSPLAGAPAEQFF

J: TRBJ1-2
V: TRBV12-3/TRBV12-4
CDR3: CASSFRDGYTF

J: TRBJ2-5
V: TRBV7-9
CDR3: CASSSSRLKTQYF